This T cell receptor (beta chain) was observed in a study of T-cell reconstitution after alpha-beta-depleted transplantation in children. V lost 6 bases and J 3 bases, leaving 13 bases between the germline ends. The CDR3 is made up of 14 amino acids. Germline V gene data show CDR1 as KGHDR and CDR2 as SFDVKD. This clonotype appeared many times. Unique molecular identifiers were used in preparing the TCRbeta library. One entry per CDR3 protein, called by TCRdb with MiXCR from the PCR reads. The sample consists of hundreds of thousands of distinct CDR3 sequences, 16% of them appearing once. Sequences were derived from PBMCs from the stem cell graft donor, sampled from the stem cell graft. This chain uses TRBV24-1 with TRBJ1-1; TRBD1 might be the D (5 bases). The TCR originated in a human donor who donated a stem cell graft to a child with acute myeloid leukemia. This chain's CDR3 is CATSRGGMYTEAFF. In DNA, the CDR3 is TGTGCCACCAGTCGGGGGGGGATGTACACTGAAGCTTTCTTT.